These 25 T cell receptor beta chains originate from one sample sequenced in a study of Tregs in tolerant kidney transplant recipients. Generated by immunoSEQ multiplex PCR, the TCRdb table keeps only in-frame clones and is missing some. Found here are 81,000 or so clones, roughly nine tenths of them singletons; the top ten hold around 1.6%. Related graft donors supplied nonmyeloablative bone marrow transplants, and mixed chimerism was transient. This material consisted of CD4+ T cells from blood (PBMCs), taken 24 months after the transplant. The receptor source for this set is a human patient who received a combined kidney and bone marrow transplant. Some of the T cells might come from the graft donor.

The chain has TRBV5-4 and TRBJ2-7; 7 bases agree with TRBD2. Germline trimming cut 5 bases from V and 2 bases from J; bases unmatched to any gene: 4. The length of the CDR3 is 13 residues. CDR1 is SGHNT and CDR2 is YYREEE in the germline V gene (reference sequence). The CDR3 here is CASSRDYAYEQYF. For the CDR3, the DNA is TGTGCCAGCAGTCGGGACTATGCCTACGAGCAGTACTTC.

The CDR3 nucleotides read TGTGCCACCAGCAGAGGATGGTCAGTAACTGAAGCTTTCTTT. Its translation: CATSRGWSVTEAFF. The chain uses TRBV15 and TRBJ1-1; D is undetermined. V dropped 1 base and J dropped 5 bases, with 11 bases sitting between them. From germline, CDR1 is LNHNV and CDR2 YYDKDF (reference sequence). The CDR3 is 14 amino acids.

V gene TRBV7-2 combines with J gene TRBJ1-2; 10 nucleotides agree with TRBD1. The CDR3 extends over 16 amino acids. Germline-derived CDR1 and CDR2 are SGHTA and FQGNSA. V dropped 5 bases and J dropped 8; count of bases not matched to a gene: 14. In nucleotides, the CDR3 is TGTGCCAGCAGCATAGTCCCGGGACAGGGGAGGGGAGGCTACACCTTC. Protein sequence: CASSIVPGQGRGGYTF.

The J gene is TRBJ2-7, the V gene TRBV28, with D possibly TRBD2 on 6 matching bases. The CDR3 covers 15 residues. Germline V gene lookup returns CDR1 MDHEN and CDR2 SYDVKM. Between the trimmed V and J ends, which lost 3 bases and 2 bases, there was a span of 14 bases. The CDR3 nucleotides are TGTGCCAGCAGTTTGCTGGGGGGAACCACCTACGAGCAGTACTTC. Translated, it gives CASSLLGGTTYEQYF. Full variable domain (missing parts from reference TRBV28 and TRBJ2-7): DVKVTQSSRYLVKRTGEKVFLECVQDMDHENMFWYRQDPGLGLRLIYFSYDVKMKEKGDIPEGYSVSREKKERFSLILESASTNQTSMYLCASSLLGGTTYEQYFGPGTRLTVT.

This sequence joins TRBV4-2 and TRBJ2-3; 9 positions agree with TRBD2. Germline V gene data show CDR1 as LGHNA and CDR2 as YNFKEQ. The CDR3 totals 17 residues. The V and J ends lost 0 bases and 4 bases, in that order; junction bases with no gene match: 8. The CDR3 DNA reads TGTGCCAGCAGCCAAGAGTTCGGCGGGGGGGCCTCAGATACGCAGTATTTT. Encoded protein: CASSQEFGGGASDTQYF.

V gene TRBV5-5 combines with J gene TRBJ1-4, with TRBD1 as a possible D gene (5 bases). Deletions cut 4 bases from V and 5 bases from J, with 18 bases between. The CDR3 is 16 amino acids. The V gene's germline CDR1 is SGHKS and CDR2 YYEKEE (reference sequence). The CDR3, as DNA: TGTGCCAGCAGCCCCCGACAGTCAGGAGAAAATGAAAAACTGTTTTTT. It is translated as CASSPRQSGENEKLFF.

The genes are TRBV9 and TRBJ1-1; possible D gene TRBD1, 6 bases. CDR1 is SGDLS and CDR2 is YYNGEE in the germline V gene. This CDR3 has 13 amino acids. V lost 2 bases, J lost 4 bases, and 9 bases lay in between. This CDR3 reads CASSVTGSTEAFF. For the CDR3, the DNA is TGTGCCAGCAGCGTTACAGGGAGCACTGAAGCTTTCTTT.

The V call is TRBV7-8, the J call TRBJ1-1; D gene uncertain. V was pared by 7 bases and J by 5 bases, with 17 bases between. The germline gives CDR1 SGHVS, CDR2 FQNEAQ. The CDR3 covers 14 residues. This CDR3 is CASMEGRISTEAFF. CDR3 sequence (DNA): TGTGCCAGCATGGAGGGAAGAATATCGACTGAAGCTTTCTTT.

V and J are TRBV5-6 and TRBJ1-6, with 8 bases fitting TRBD1. Germline V gives CDR1 SGHDT, CDR2 YYEEEE. This CDR3 has 14 amino acids. V was clipped by 4 bases and J by 9 bases; unmatched bases: 6. CDR3 nucleotides: TGTGCCAGCAGCCGGACAGGGAACATTTCACCCCTCCACTTT. It translates to CASSRTGNISPLHF.

Only one count was recorded for this clone. V gene TRBV7-6 combines with J gene TRBJ1-6; 8 nucleotides line up with TRBD1. The ends lost 8 bases at V and 9 bases at J; junction bases unmatched: 15. Germline CDR1 is SGHVS and CDR2 is FNYEAQ. The CDR3 covers 16 residues. CDR3 bases: TGTGCCAGCGCCGCCAGGTGGGGACAGGTCCTTTCACCCCTCCACTTT. Translating gives CASAARWGQVLSPLHF. Supplemented by reference TRBV7-6 and TRBJ1-6, the full variable domain reads GAGVSQSPRYKVTKRGQDVALRCDPISGHVSLYWYRQALGQGPEFLTYFNYEAQQDKSGLPNDRFSAERPEGSISTLTIQRTEQRDSAMYRCASAARWGQVLSPLHFGNGTRLTVT.

In the case of this clone: At the DNA level, this CDR3 is encoded by other sequences in the same sample as well. The CDR3 DNA is TGTGCCAGCAGCTTCGAGGGGGATTCACCCCTCCACTTT. It yields the protein CASSFEGDSPLHF. V usage is TRBV7-9 and J usage is TRBJ1-6; possible D gene TRBD1, 6 bases. CDR3 length equals 13 residues. V was shortened by 3 bases and J by 8 bases, with 8 bases between the two germline ends. Germline V gene lookup returns CDR1 SEHNR and CDR2 FQNEAQ (reference sequence).

This chain uses TRBV6-5 with TRBJ1-2, with 7 positions matching TRBD1. Per germline, CDR1 MNHEY and CDR2 SVGAGI. This CDR3 region has 13 residues. V lost 6 bases to trimming and J lost 4 bases; unmatched junction nucleotides: 5. CDR3 in amino acids: CASRLTGLYGYTF. In nucleotides, the CDR3 is TGTGCCAGCAGGTTGACAGGGCTCTATGGCTACACCTTC.

The chain links TRBV7-2 to TRBJ2-7; tentatively, D is TRBD1 (6 bases). The germline V gene has CDR1 SGHTA and CDR2 FQGNSA. This CDR3 comprises 12 residues. The V end was cut by 3 bases, the J end by 7 bases, with 10 bases between. CDR3 sequence (DNA): TGTGCCAGCAGCTTCCAGGGGAGAGAGCAGTACTTC. Its protein product is CASSFQGREQYF. Full variable domain (rest looked up from reference TRBV7-2 and TRBJ2-7): GAGVSQSPSNKVTEKGKDVELRCDPISGHTALYWYRQSLGQGLEFLIYFQGNSAPDKSGLPSDRFSAERTGGSVSTLTIQRTQQEDSAVYLCASSFQGREQYFGPGTRLTVT.

The chain combines TRBV5-1 with TRBJ1-1; 9 bases match TRBD1. CDR1 is SGHRS and CDR2 is YFSETQ in the germline V gene. The CDR3 extends over 13 amino acids. After removal of 4 bases from V and 6 bases from J, the junction contained 4 bases not matched to a gene. The DNA for the CDR3 is TGCGCCAGCAGCCTGGACAGGGGAGCTGAAGCTTTCTTT. Translating it yields CASSLDRGAEAFF.

V usage is TRBV4-1 and J usage is TRBJ2-4, with 10 nucleotides matching TRBD2. Germline V lookup: CDR1 MGHRA, CDR2 YSYEKL. This CDR3 is built from 20 residues. The ends lost 0 bases at V and 0 bases at J; junction bases unmatched: 11. The CDR3 nucleotides read TGCGCCAGCAGCCAAGATGGGTTGATAGCGGGGGGTCTAGCCAAAAACATTCAGTACTTC. Residues: CASSQDGLIAGGLAKNIQYF.

This chain joins TRBV7-2 and TRBJ1-1; D not resolved. The V gene lost 1 base and the J gene lost 2 bases, with 8 bases spanning the gap. This CDR3 has 14 amino acids. In germline, CDR1 is SGHTA, CDR2 FQGNSA. CDR3 DNA sequence: TGTGCCAGCAGCTTAGGCACAGCAAACACTGAAGCTTTCTTT. Translated: CASSLGTANTEAFF. Variable domain in full (rest from reference TRBV7-2 and TRBJ1-1): GAGVSQSPSNKVTEKGKDVELRCDPISGHTALYWYRQSLGQGLEFLIYFQGNSAPDKSGLPSDRFSAERTGGSVSTLTIQRTQQEDSAVYLCASSLGTANTEAFFGQGTRLTVV.

The gene calls are TRBV18 and TRBJ2-5, with 9 bases matching TRBD2. Germline CDR1 and CDR2: KGHSH and LQKENI. V lost 6 bases, J lost 4 bases, and 6 bases stayed unmatched. This CDR3 comprises 14 residues. CDR3 in DNA: TGTGCCAGCTCGCTGACTAGCGGAGGAGAGACCCAGTACTTC. It is translated as CASSLTSGGETQYF.

This clone turned up a few times. The rearrangement links TRBV7-9 to TRBJ1-4; 12 nucleotides align to TRBD1. Germline V gene sequence: CDR1 SEHNR, CDR2 FQNEAQ (reference sequence). This CDR3 spans 17 amino acids. V dropped 2 bases and J dropped 5; count of bases not matched to a gene: 6. CDR3 protein: CASSLKGQGARNEKLFF. CDR3 nucleotide sequence: TGTGCCAGCAGCTTAAAGGGACAGGGGGCGCGAAATGAAAAACTGTTTTTT.

The V gene is TRBV6-5, the J gene TRBJ2-5; D is ambiguous. V lost 2 bases and J lost 3, with 10 bases in between. The CDR3 is 14 residues long. Germline V CDR1 and CDR2: MNHEY, SVGAGI. The CDR3 DNA sequence: TGTGCCAGCAGTTACGATGCTAATGAAGAGACCCAGTACTTC. It is translated as CASSYDANEETQYF.

J is TRBJ2-1 and V is TRBV4-2; 14 bases map to TRBD2. Trimming cost V 0 bases and J 9 bases; bases outside gene matches: 1. There are 15 residues in the CDR3. From germline, CDR1 is LGHNA and CDR2 YNFKEQ. In DNA, the CDR3 is TGTGCCAGCAGCCAAGAGGGACTAGCGGGAGCTGAGCAGTTCTTC. Translated, it gives CASSQEGLAGAEQFF.

The chain employs TRBV4-1 and TRBJ2-2; TRBD1 might be the D (6 bases). The germline V gene has CDR1 MGHRA and CDR2 YSYEKL. This CDR3 is built from 14 residues. The ends were cut back, 0 bases at V and 7 bases at J, with 9 bases in the middle. CDR3: CASSQEGAYGELFF. The DNA of the CDR3 is TGCGCCAGCAGCCAAGAGGGGGCCTACGGGGAGCTGTTTTTT.

J is TRBJ2-5 and V is TRBV4-3, with a tentative D call TRBD1 (6 bases). Germline CDR1 is LGHNA and CDR2 is YSLEER. V shed 4 bases and J shed 1 base, with 13 bases lying between them. The CDR3 covers 15 residues. The CDR3 bases are TGCGCCAGCAGCCCGGGACATCCCATCCAAGAGACCCAGTACTTC. As protein: CASSPGHPIQETQYF.

The chain is built from TRBV4-3 and TRBJ1-5; D ambiguous. Germline-derived CDR1 and CDR2 are LGHNA and YSLEER. The CDR3 length is 13 residues. Trimming cost V 1 base and J 4 bases, with 5 bases left between them. CDR3 nucleotide sequence: TGCGCCAGCAGCCAAGTAGCAAATCAGCCCCAGCATTTT. This translates into CASSQVANQPQHF.

This clone has a single count. The rearrangement uses TRBV12-2 and TRBJ1-2; the table gives TRBD1 as D, unverified against the DNA. TRBV12-2 represents a pseudogene. This CDR3 region has 15 residues. In nucleotides, the CDR3 is TGTGCAAGTCGCCCCCACTGGACAGGGGGAGATGGCTACACCTTC. As protein: CASRPHWTGGDGYTF.

This clone was found once. The CDR3 DNA reads as TGCGCCAGCAGCTTGAGACAGGGAAAGGTCGAGCAGTACTTC. Encoded protein: CASSLRQGKVEQYF. The chain joins TRBV5-1 to TRBJ2-7; 7 bases line up with TRBD1. The CDR3 runs 14 residues. Germline loops: CDR1 SGHRS, CDR2 YFSETQ. The J segment lost 6 bases and the V segment lost 1 base, leaving 7 bases of the junction unmatched. Supplemented by reference TRBV5-1 and TRBJ2-7, the full variable domain reads KAGVTQTPRYLIKTRGQQVTLSCSPISGHRSVSWYQQTPGQGLQFLFEYFSETQRNKGNFPGRFSGRQFSNSRSEMNVSTLELGDSALYLCASSLRQGKVEQYFGPGTRLTVT.